These 25 T cell receptor beta chains were all obtained from the same sample, sequenced in a study of TET2 disruption in CD19-targeted CAR T cells. These receptors have no identified antigens. Clones were read by immunoSEQ multiplex PCR, and TCRdb kept only the in-frame ones, dropping some. Its clone listing holds 25,000 to 30,000 clones. Stated treatment: autologous CTL019 cells: CD19 CAR with 4-1BB and CD3 zeta domains. This specimen was CD8- CAR+ T cells sorted from cultured blood T cells, taken for CD19 CAR T cell therapy. The subset: CD8-negative CAR-positive T cells from the infusion product. The receptor source for this set is a man between 70 and 80 years old with chronic lymphocytic leukemia.

CDR3 residues: CASSSLNAGDTEAFF. The CDR3 bases that were read are TGCGCCAGCAGCTCCCTAAATGCAGGGGACACTGAA. V is TRBV5-1 and J is TRBJ1-1; possibly TRBD1 for D (6 bases). The missing CDR3 end, 3 residues past where the read stops, is filled in from the germline J gene. CDR3 length: 15 residues. Germline V gene lookup returns CDR1 SGHRS and CDR2 YFSETQ. V lost 3 bases and J 3 bases, leaving 15 bases between the germline ends.

Comment on this clone: The read stops 3 residues short of the end of the CDR3; the missing end is completed from the germline J gene. The chain carries TRBV19 and TRBJ1-2, with a tentative D call TRBD1 (5 bases). The germline CDR1 and CDR2 sequences are LNHDA and SQIVND (reference sequence). This CDR3 contains 14 residues. The part of the CDR3 DNA that was read is TGTGCCAGTAGTGGGGACTCGTCCTACAATGAC. This sequence encodes CASSGDSSYND. The full CDR3 sequence reads CASSGDSSYNDYTF.

Note on this clone: At one of its ends the junction is not consistent with the germline gene, which may arise from a read error. The read ends 3 residues early relative to the CDR3; the germline J gene fills the gap. The chain couples TRBV4-2 to TRBJ2-5, with unresolved D. Germline V gene lookup returns CDR1 LGHNA and CDR2 YNFKEQ. The CDR3 contains 14 residues. This chain's CDR3 is CASSQGTAQETQYF. The sequenced part of the CDR3 DNA is TGCGCCAGCAGCCAAGGCACAGCCCAAGAGACC.

In regard to this clone: The missing CDR3 end, 3 residues past where the read stops, is filled in from the germline J gene. The V gene is TRBV24-1, the J gene TRBJ1-2, with 9 bases lining up with TRBD1. This CDR3 has 13 residues. CDR1 and CDR2 (germline): KGHDR, SFDVKD. V lost 4 bases to trimming and J lost 7 bases; unmatched junction nucleotides: 3. The CDR3 bases that were read are TGTGCCACCAGTGACACAGGGGGCCGTGGC. Amino acids: CATSDTGGRG. Given in full, the CDR3 is CATSDTGGRGYTF.

Details on this clone: Read data end 3 residues before the CDR3 end; the end is taken from the germline J gene. The rearrangement links TRBV19 to TRBJ2-2, with D possibly matching TRBD1 (6 bases). Trimming cost V 5 bases and J 6 bases, with 16 bases left between them. The CDR3 extends over 15 amino acids. CDR1 LNHDA and CDR2 SQIVND come from the germline V gene (reference sequence). CDR3 bases read: TGTGCCAGTAGTCCAGGGGCCGCCGGGGCCGGGGAG. It specifies CASSPGAAGAGE. The complete CDR3 sequence is CASSPGAAGAGELFF. The full variable domain, with the rest looked up from reference TRBV19 and TRBJ2-2, is DGGITQSPKYLFRKEGQNVTLSCEQNLNHDAMYWYRQDPGQGLRLIYYSQIVNDFQKGDIAEGYSVSREKKESFPLTVTSAQKNPTAFYLCASSPGAAGAGELFFGEGSRLTVL.

Incomplete CDR3 DNA: TGTGCCAGCAGTCCCAGGGTTAGCTCACCC. The encoded protein is CASSPRVSSP. Given in full, the CDR3 is CASSPRVSSPLHF. V and J are TRBV12-3 or TRBV12-4 and TRBJ1-6; possible D gene TRBD1, 5 bases. The CDR3 end is not reached by the read, which stops 3 residues before it; the germline J gene fills it in. Trimming cost V 5 bases and J 10 bases, with 12 bases left between them. The CDR3 runs 13 residues.

CDR3 sequence reads: CSAKTSSSTDTQYF. CDR3 DNA (partial): TGCAGTGCCAAAACTTCATCTAGCACAGATACG. The rearrangement joins TRBV20-1 to TRBJ2-3; D is ambiguous. Sequencing ends 3 residues short of the CDR3 end; the germline J gene provides the rest. Germline V gene lookup returns CDR1 DFQATT and CDR2 SNEGSKA (reference sequence). This CDR3 has 14 amino acids. V lost 6 bases and J 0 bases, leaving 13 bases between the germline ends.

Points on this clone: The read terminates 3 residues ahead of where the CDR3 ends, so the germline J gene completes it. J is TRBJ2-1 and V is TRBV20-1, with 8 bases matching TRBD2. Germline CDR1 and CDR2: DFQATT and SNEGSKA (reference sequence). V shed 6 bases and J 7 bases; nucleotides not matched to a gene: 14. This CDR3 has 15 residues. Incomplete CDR3 DNA: TGCAGTGCCTCGCCGTTCGGGGGGGCGGGAAATGAG. Translating it yields CSASPFGGAGNE. The complete CDR3 reads CSASPFGGAGNEQFF.

Points on this clone: Sequencing ends 3 residues short of the CDR3 end; the germline J gene provides the rest. J is TRBJ2-1 and V is TRBV13, with 10 bases that match TRBD1. After removal of 2 bases from V and 9 bases from J, the junction contained 4 bases not matched to a gene. The germline CDR1 and CDR2 sequences are PRHDT and FYEKMQ (reference sequence). This CDR3 is 14 amino acids long. This chain's CDR3 is CASSLPTGGAEQFF. The CDR3 bases that were read are TGTGCCAGCAGCTTACCGACAGGGGGCGCTGAG.

To note about this clone: The missing CDR3 end, 3 residues past where the read stops, is filled in from the germline J gene. This CDR3 is also generated by other DNA sequences in the sample. The rearrangement links TRBV6-1 to TRBJ1-2, with TRBD1 identical over 8 bases. This CDR3 region has 14 residues. Germline values: CDR1 MNHNS, CDR2 SASEGT. Trimming cost V 3 bases and J 5 bases; bases outside gene matches: 5. Incomplete CDR3 DNA: TGTGCCAGCAGTGAGGACAGGGCCCCATATGGC. Protein sequence: CASSEDRAPYG. The CDR3, in full, reads CASSEDRAPYGYTF.

Details on this clone: Sequencing ends 3 residues short of the CDR3 end; the germline J gene provides the rest. This chain uses TRBV28 with TRBJ1-2; maybe TRBD1 (5 bases). The CDR3 covers 15 residues. The germline CDR1 and CDR2 sequences are MDHEN and SYDVKM. Deletions cut 7 bases from V and 0 bases from J, with 15 bases between. This chain's CDR3 is CASNPGGSTNYGYTF. The CDR3 DNA, read in part, is TGTGCCAGCAATCCTGGGGGGTCAACTAACTATGGC.

Concerning this clone itself: The read finishes 3 residues shy of the CDR3 end, and the germline J gene is used to complete it. The chain joins TRBV10-1 to TRBJ2-3, with 14 bases fitting TRBD2. CDR3 size: 15 residues. Germline assignment: CDR1 WNHNN and CDR2 SYGVQD (reference sequence). V lost 6 bases, J lost 6 bases, and 5 bases stayed unmatched. The DNA read from the CDR3 is TGCGCCAGCAGCCCGGGACTAGCGGGGGCGGATACG. Translated, it gives CASSPGLAGADT. The CDR3, in full, reads CASSPGLAGADTQYF.

Regarding this clone: The read is 3 residues too short to cover the CDR3 end, so that end is filled in from the germline J gene. This sequence joins TRBV5-5 and TRBJ2-4; TRBD1 matches at 8 bases. Looked up from germline, CDR1 is SGHKS and CDR2 is YYEKEE (reference sequence). The CDR3 is 14 amino acids. The CDR3 loop reads CASSFTGGQETQYF. CDR3 bases read: TGTGCCAGCAGTTTTACAGGGGGTCAAGAGACT.

Measured by frequency, this clone is medium-sized. Coverage ceases 3 residues before the CDR3 finishes, and the germline J gene fills in the end. V gene TRBV29-1 combines with J gene TRBJ1-1; D might be TRBD1 (5 bases). Trimming took 7 bases from V and 1 from J, leaving 10 bases between them. The CDR3 covers 12 residues. The V gene's germline CDR1 is SQVTM and CDR2 ANQGSEA. The CDR3 spells CSARVPNTEAFF. The covered CDR3 bases are TGCAGCGCCAGGGTCCCGAACACTGAA.

Comment on this clone: The CDR3 end is not reached by the read, which stops 3 residues before it; the germline J gene fills it in. The J gene is TRBJ1-1, the V gene TRBV5-1; TRBD1 aligns across 7 bases. Trimming removed 3 bases from V and 5 bases from J; junction bases left unmatched: 7. The germline V gene has CDR1 SGHRS and CDR2 YFSETQ. CDR3 size: 14 residues. CDR3 in amino acids: CASSYHTGETEAFF. Incomplete CDR3 DNA: TGCGCCAGCAGCTATCACACAGGGGAAACTGAA.

As for this clone: The sequence runs out 3 residues before the end of the CDR3; the remainder is reconstructed from the germline J gene. The V call is TRBV5-1, the J call TRBJ1-4; 8 nucleotides align to TRBD1. The CDR3 is 13 amino acids. Germline V gives CDR1 SGHRS, CDR2 YFSETQ. V shed 5 bases, J shed 7 bases, and the junction held 4 bases outside the gene matches. This chain's CDR3 is CASRRGTGEKLFF. The CDR3 DNA, read in part, is TGCGCCAGCAGAAGGGGGACAGGTGAAAAA.

Considering frequency, this clone is medium-sized. Read coverage stops 3 residues before the CDR3 terminus; the germline J gene supplies the remainder. The gene calls are TRBV18 and TRBJ2-3, with 9 positions matching TRBD2. After removal of 0 bases from V and 1 base from J, the junction contained 5 bases not matched to a gene. CDR1 and CDR2 from the germline V gene are KGHSH and LQKENI. This CDR3 comprises 17 residues. The CDR3 here is CASSPPVSGGRTDTQYF. The part of the CDR3 DNA that was read is TGTGCCAGCTCACCACCGGTAAGCGGGGGGCGCACAGATACG.

About this clone itself: The DNA ends 3 residues before the CDR3 does, and the rest of the CDR3 is filled in from the germline J gene. The gene calls are TRBV18 and TRBJ2-4; D perhaps matches TRBD2 (7 bases). The CDR3 covers 14 residues. CDR1 is KGHSH and CDR2 is LQKENI in the germline V gene. The sequenced CDR3 bases are TGTGCCAGCTCCCCCGGGGGGCCGGAGCAGCCT. This encodes CASSPGGPEQP. The entire CDR3 protein is CASSPGGPEQPQYF. Full variable domain (remainder filled in from reference TRBV18 and TRBJ2-4): NAGVMQNPRHLVRRRGQEARLRCSPMKGHSHVYWYRQLPEEGLKFMVYLQKENIIDESGMPKERFSAEFPKEGPSILRIQQVVRGDSAAYFCASSPGGPEQPQYFGAGTRLSVL.

About this clone itself: The read stops 3 residues short of the end of the CDR3; the missing end is completed from the germline J gene. The V gene is TRBV14, the J gene TRBJ1-4; the D is unclear. The CDR3 totals 15 residues. Germline CDR1 and CDR2: SGHDN and FVKESK. V was clipped by 10 bases and J by 8 bases, with 23 bases between them. CDR3 sequence reads: CATSERSGVAEKLFF. The sequenced CDR3 bases are TGTGCCACCTCGGAGCGTTCGGGTGTTGCCGAAAAA. The full variable domain, completed using reference TRBV14 and TRBJ1-4, is EAGVTQFPSHSVIEKGQTVTLRCDPISGHDNLYWYRRVMGKEIKFLLHFVKESKQDESGMPNNRFLAERTGGTYSTLKVQPAELEDSGVYFCATSERSGVAEKLFFGSGTQLSVL.

The sequenced CDR3 bases are TGCGCCAGCAGCTTGGAGCCAGGGATGGCTGAA. This sequence encodes CASSLEPGMAE. The whole CDR3 protein reads CASSLEPGMAEAFF. This chain uses TRBV5-1 with TRBJ1-1, with a weak D call TRBD1 (5 bases). The read falls 3 residues short of the CDR3 end, and the missing part is taken from the germline J gene. CDR3 length: 14 amino acids. Germline CDR1 is SGHRS and CDR2 is YFSETQ. V lost 0 bases to trimming and J lost 6 bases, with 12 bases between them.

Note on this clone: The read finishes 3 residues shy of the CDR3 end, and the germline J gene is used to complete it. The V and J genes are TRBV5-5 and TRBJ2-1; TRBD2 aligns across 10 bases. After removal of 4 bases from V and 7 bases from J, the junction contained 8 bases not matched to a gene. The CDR3 is 15 amino acids. Per germline, CDR1 SGHKS and CDR2 YYEKEE (reference sequence). The CDR3 loop reads CASSPRVAGGNEQFF. The CDR3 DNA, read in part, is TGTGCCAGCAGCCCCAGGGTAGCGGGGGGTAATGAG.

As regards this clone: The CDR3 end lies 3 residues beyond the end of the read and is filled in from the germline J gene. J is TRBJ1-5 and V is TRBV7-2; no firm D call. Germline CDR1 and CDR2: SGHTA and FQGNSA. The V and J ends lost 4 bases and 5 bases respectively, with 9 bases between them. This CDR3 comprises 13 residues. The chain's CDR3 is CASSSQQYQPQHF. The CDR3 DNA, read in part, is TGTGCCAGCAGCTCCCAACAGTATCAGCCC.

Points on this clone: The CDR3 is cut off 3 residues early in the read; its end comes from the germline J gene. The identical CDR3 is also encoded by other nucleotide sequences in the sample. The V gene is TRBV10-3, the J gene TRBJ1-3; a possible D gene is TRBD1 (6 bases). The CDR3 is 14 amino acids. Germline loops: CDR1 ENHRY, CDR2 SYGVKD. V shed 7 bases and J shed 2 bases, with 12 bases lying between them. CDR3 DNA (partial): TGTGCCATCAAACCGACAGGTCCTGGAAACACC. Amino acids: CAIKPTGPGNT. The entire CDR3 sequence reads CAIKPTGPGNTIYF.

Points on this clone: Coverage ceases 3 residues before the CDR3 finishes, and the germline J gene fills in the end. The chain is built from TRBV12-5 and TRBJ2-1; a possible D gene is TRBD1 (7 bases). This CDR3 has 15 residues. Germline V gene sequence: CDR1 LGHNT, CDR2 FRNRAP. Trimming cost V 6 bases and J 8 bases, with 20 bases left between them. The CDR3 spells CASGRNRGGTDEQFF. Incomplete CDR3 DNA: TGTGCTAGTGGCCGTAACAGGGGAGGCACGGATGAG.

A note on this clone: Read sequence stops 3 residues before the CDR3 end, and the germline J gene provides the missing end. The chain recombines TRBV5-5 with TRBJ2-5; D remains unclear. CDR3 length: 15 residues. The germline V gene has CDR1 SGHKS and CDR2 YYEKEE (reference sequence). Trimming removed 1 base from V and 1 base from J, with 11 bases in between. The CDR3 protein is CASSLYPVSQETQYF. Partial CDR3 DNA: TGTGCCAGCAGCTTGTATCCAGTCAGCCAAGAGACC.